This TCR beta chain appears in the sequencing data of a study of blood T cell repertoires in COVID-19. Study-wide background: There were acute and convalescent COVID-19 samples, and they came from the United States, Italy and Spain. T cells, B-cell-depleted T cells, or PBMCs provided the cDNA or gDNA that served as material.

The germline CDR1 and CDR2 sequences are KGHSH and LQKENI. CDR3 size: 16 residues. Trimming took 3 bases from V and 4 from J, leaving 18 bases between them. Per the authors' pipeline: Amplification with reference gene primers provided the estimates of nucleated cell counts. Profiled with immunoSEQ multiplex PCR; TCRdb holds only in-frame clones, not every one. Clone size and the V and J calls come from that table; the DNA yielded D and trimming. The sample contains 110,000 or so clones, 85% of which appear only once. This clonotype originated in a human donor in a cohort sampled during active COVID-19. Sequencing used peripheral blood. V usage is TRBV18 and J usage is TRBJ1-2; D not resolved. The CDR3 DNA reads as TGTGCCAGCTCACCCGGACCGGGATCCATCCCCTATGGCTACACCTTC. This sequence encodes CASSPGPGSIPYGYTF.